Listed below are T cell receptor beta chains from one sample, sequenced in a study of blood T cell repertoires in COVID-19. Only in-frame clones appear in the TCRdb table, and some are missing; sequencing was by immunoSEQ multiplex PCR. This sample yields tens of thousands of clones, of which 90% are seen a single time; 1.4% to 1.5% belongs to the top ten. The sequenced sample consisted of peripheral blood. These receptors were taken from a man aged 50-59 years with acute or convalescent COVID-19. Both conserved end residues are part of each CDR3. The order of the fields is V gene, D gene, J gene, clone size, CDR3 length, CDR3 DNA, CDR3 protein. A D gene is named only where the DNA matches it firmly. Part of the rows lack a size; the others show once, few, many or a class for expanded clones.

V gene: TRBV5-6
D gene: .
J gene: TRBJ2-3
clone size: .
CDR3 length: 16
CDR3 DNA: TGTGCCAGCAGCTTAGGTAGCGGTTTTAGCACAGATACGCAGTATTTT
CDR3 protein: CASSLGSGFSTDTQYF

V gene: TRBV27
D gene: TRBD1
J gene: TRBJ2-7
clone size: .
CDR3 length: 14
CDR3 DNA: TGTGCCAGCAGTTTCGGACAGGGGATCGGCGAGCAGTACTTC
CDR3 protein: CASSFGQGIGEQYF

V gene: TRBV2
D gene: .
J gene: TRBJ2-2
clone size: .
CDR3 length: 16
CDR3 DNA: TGTGCCAGCAGTGGTGTCAGGATAGCGAACACCGGGGAGCTGTTTTTT
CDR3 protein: CASSGVRIANTGELFF

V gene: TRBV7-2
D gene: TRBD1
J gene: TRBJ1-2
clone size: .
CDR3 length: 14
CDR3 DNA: TGTGCCAGCAGCCATACAGGGGATTGGGCTGGCTACACCTTC
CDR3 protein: CASSHTGDWAGYTF

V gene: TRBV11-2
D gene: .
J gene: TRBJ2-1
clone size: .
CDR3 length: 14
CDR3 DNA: TGTGCCAGCAGCTTGCGGCGGGATTTAGGTGAGCAGTTCTTC
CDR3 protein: CASSLRRDLGEQFF

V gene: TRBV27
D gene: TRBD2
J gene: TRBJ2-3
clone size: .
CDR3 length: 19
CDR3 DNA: TGTGCCAGCAGTTTCGGCATCGGAATAGCGGGAGGGCCAAGGGATACGCAGTATTTT
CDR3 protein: CASSFGIGIAGGPRDTQYF

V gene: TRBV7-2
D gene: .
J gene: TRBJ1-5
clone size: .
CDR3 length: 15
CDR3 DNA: TGTGCCAGCAGCTTAGGATCAGGGGCAAATCAGCCCCAGCATTTT
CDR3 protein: CASSLGSGANQPQHF

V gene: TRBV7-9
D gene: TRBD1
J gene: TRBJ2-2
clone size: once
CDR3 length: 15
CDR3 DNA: TGTGCCAGCAGCCCTAGGGGGACAGTCACCGGGGAGCTGTTTTTT
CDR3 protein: CASSPRGTVTGELFF

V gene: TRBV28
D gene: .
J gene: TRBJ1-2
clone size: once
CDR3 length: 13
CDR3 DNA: TGTGCCAGCAGCTTAACGGGGAACTATGGCTACACCTTC
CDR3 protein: CASSLTGNYGYTF

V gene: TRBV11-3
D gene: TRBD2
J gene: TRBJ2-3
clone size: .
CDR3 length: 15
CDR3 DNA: TGTGCCAGCAGCTTAAGGACTAGCGGCACAGATACGCAGTATTTT
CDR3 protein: CASSLRTSGTDTQYF

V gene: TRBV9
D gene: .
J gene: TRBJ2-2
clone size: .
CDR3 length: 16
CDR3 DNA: TGTGCCAGCAGCGTAGTCATTACTTTGTGCACCGGGGAGCTGTTTTTT
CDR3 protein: CASSVVITLCTGELFF

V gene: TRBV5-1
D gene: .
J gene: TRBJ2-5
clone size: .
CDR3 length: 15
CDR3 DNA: TGCGCCAGCAGCTTGGAAGGGGGGGCCTGGGAGACCCAGTACTTC
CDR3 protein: CASSLEGGAWETQYF

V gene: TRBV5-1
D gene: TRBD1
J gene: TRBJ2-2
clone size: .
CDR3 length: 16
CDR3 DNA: TGCGCCAGCAGCTTGGTTGGAGGACAGGGCACCGGGGAGCTGTTTTTT
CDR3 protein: CASSLVGGQGTGELFF

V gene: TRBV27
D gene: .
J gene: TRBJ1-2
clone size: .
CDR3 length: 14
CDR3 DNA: TGTGCCAGCAGTTTATCGAGGGTAGGCTATGGCTACACCTTC
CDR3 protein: CASSLSRVGYGYTF

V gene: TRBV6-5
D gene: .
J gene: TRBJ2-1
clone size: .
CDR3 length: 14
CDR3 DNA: TGTGCCAGTACCAGGGCAAGCTCCTACAATGAGCAGTTCTTC
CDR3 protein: CASTRASSYNEQFF

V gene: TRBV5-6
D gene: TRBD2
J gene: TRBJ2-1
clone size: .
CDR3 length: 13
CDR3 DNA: TGTGCCAGCAGCACTAGCGGCCCCAATGAGCAGTTCTTC
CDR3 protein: CASSTSGPNEQFF

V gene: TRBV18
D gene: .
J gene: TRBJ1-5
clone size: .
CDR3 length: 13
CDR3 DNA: TGTGCCAGCTCACCGGGACAACTCCAGCCCCAGCATTTT
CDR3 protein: CASSPGQLQPQHF

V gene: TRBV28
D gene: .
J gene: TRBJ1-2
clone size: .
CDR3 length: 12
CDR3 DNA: TGTGCCAGCAGTTTAGGGCAGGGCGGCTACACCTTC
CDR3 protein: CASSLGQGGYTF

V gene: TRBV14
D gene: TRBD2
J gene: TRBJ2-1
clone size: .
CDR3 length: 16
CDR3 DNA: TGTGCCAGCAGCCCCATGACTAGCGGGATGTACAATGAGCAGTTCTTC
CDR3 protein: CASSPMTSGMYNEQFF

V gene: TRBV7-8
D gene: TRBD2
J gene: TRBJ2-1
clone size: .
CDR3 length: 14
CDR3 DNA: TGTGCCAGCAGCTTCCTCGGACTAGCGTATGAGCAGTTCTTC
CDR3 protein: CASSFLGLAYEQFF

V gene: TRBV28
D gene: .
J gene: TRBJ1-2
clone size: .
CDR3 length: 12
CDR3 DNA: TGTGCCAGCAGTTTAACTGAATATGGCTACACCTTC
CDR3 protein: CASSLTEYGYTF

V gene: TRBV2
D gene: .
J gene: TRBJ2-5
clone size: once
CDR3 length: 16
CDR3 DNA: TGTGCCAGCAGTGAAGGGGGGGCAGGGGGCCAAGAGACCCAGTACTTC
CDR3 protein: CASSEGGAGGQETQYF

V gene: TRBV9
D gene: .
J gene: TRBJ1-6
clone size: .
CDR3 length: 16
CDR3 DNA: TGTGCCAGCAGCGTAACCGGGGACTCCTATAATTCACCCCTCCACTTT
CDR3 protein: CASSVTGDSYNSPLHF

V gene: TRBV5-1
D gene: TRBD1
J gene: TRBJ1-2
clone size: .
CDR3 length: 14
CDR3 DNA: TGCGCCAGCACCAGCTCCGGGACAGTCTATGGCTACACCTTC
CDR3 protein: CASTSSGTVYGYTF

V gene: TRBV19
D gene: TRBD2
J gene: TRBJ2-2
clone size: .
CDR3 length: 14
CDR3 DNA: TGTGCCGTGAGGGGCGGGAGTATCACCGGGGAGCTGTTTTTT
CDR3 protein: CAVRGGSITGELFF

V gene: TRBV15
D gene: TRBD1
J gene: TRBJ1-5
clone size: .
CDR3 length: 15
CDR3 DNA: TGTGCCACCAGCGCAGACAGGGGCGTTGGGCAGCCCCAGCATTTT
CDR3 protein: CATSADRGVGQPQHF

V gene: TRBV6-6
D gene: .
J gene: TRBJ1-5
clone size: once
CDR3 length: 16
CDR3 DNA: TGTGCCAGCAGTTACTCGATTTCGTCAGGGCCCCAGCCCCAGCATTTT
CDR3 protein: CASSYSISSGPQPQHF

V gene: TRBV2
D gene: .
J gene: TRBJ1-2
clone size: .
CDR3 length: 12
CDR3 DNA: TGTGCCATCTCAGACAGGAGCTATGGCTACACCTTC
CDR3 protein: CAISDRSYGYTF

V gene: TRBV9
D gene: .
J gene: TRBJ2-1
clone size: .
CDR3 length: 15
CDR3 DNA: TGTGCCAGCAGCGTAGGACCGGGGTACTACAATGAGCAGTTCTTC
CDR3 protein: CASSVGPGYYNEQFF

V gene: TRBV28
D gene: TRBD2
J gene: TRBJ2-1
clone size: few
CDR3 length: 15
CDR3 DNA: TGTGCCAGTGTTCATGGGACTAGCGGATACAATGAGCAGTTCTTC
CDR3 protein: CASVHGTSGYNEQFF

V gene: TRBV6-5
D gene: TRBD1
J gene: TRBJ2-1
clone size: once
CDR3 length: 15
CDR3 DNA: TGTGCCAGCAAACCCAGGGGGCGTACCTACAATGAGCAGTTCTTC
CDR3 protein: CASKPRGRTYNEQFF

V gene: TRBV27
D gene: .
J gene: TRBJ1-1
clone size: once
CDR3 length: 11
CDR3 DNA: TGTGCCAGCAGACAGAACACTGAAGCTTTCTTT
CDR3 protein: CASRQNTEAFF

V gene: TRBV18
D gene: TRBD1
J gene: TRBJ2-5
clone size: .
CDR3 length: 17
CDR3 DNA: TGTGCCAGCTCCCAATTAGACGGGACAGATAGAAGGGAGACCCAGTACTTC
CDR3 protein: CASSQLDGTDRRETQYF

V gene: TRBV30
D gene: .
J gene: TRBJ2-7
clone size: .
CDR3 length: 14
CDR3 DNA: TGTGCCTGGAAGGCCCGTCGGGGGTTCTACGAGCAGTACTTC
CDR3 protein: CAWKARRGFYEQYF

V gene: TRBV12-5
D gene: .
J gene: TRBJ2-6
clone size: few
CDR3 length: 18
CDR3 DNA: TGTGCTAGTGGTTTGGTCCCTGACGGGGAGTCTGGGGCCAACGTCCTGACTTTC
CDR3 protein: CASGLVPDGESGANVLTF

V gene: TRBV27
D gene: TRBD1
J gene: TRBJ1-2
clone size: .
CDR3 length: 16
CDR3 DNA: TGTGCCAGCAGTTCCACCGGGACAGGGGCTTTCTATGGCTACACCTTC
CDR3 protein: CASSSTGTGAFYGYTF

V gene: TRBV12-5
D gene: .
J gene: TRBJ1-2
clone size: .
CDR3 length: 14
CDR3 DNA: TGTGCTAGTGGTACGGACAGTCCTGAGTATGGCTACACCTTC
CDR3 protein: CASGTDSPEYGYTF

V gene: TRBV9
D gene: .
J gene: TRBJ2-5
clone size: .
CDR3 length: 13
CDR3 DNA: TGTGCCAGCAGCGTAGACGGCCAAGAGACCCAGTACTTC
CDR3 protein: CASSVDGQETQYF